Included here is one T cell receptor (beta chain) sequence, with context. With 60 Vbeta and 13 Jbeta primers, the PCR was carried out. Assay: immunoSEQ multiplex PCR; the TCRdb copy retains only in-frame clones and omits some. The sample carries a few hundred thousand clones, approximately 68% recorded once. V lost 3 bases, J lost 4 bases, and 9 bases lay in between. The germline V gene has CDR1 SGHNT and CDR2 YENEEA. The CDR3 is made up of 14 amino acids. The data were taken from a study of cytomegalovirus exposure and HLA in healthy donors. The sequenced material came from PBMCs. V is TRBV11-3 and J is TRBJ2-2; tentative D call: TRBD1 (6 bases). The TCR was taken from a woman in her 30s in good health and CMV-seronegative. The CDR3: CASSFGGTTGELFF. The CDR3 region has the DNA TGTGCCAGCAGCTTTGGGGGCACCACCGGGGAGCTGTTTTTT.